This T cell receptor (beta chain) was obtained from a study of blood T cell repertoires in COVID-19. V lost 3 bases and J 3 bases, leaving 8 bases between the germline ends. Per germline, CDR1 MNHNS and CDR2 SASEGT. This CDR3 has 13 residues. Sequencing was performed with immunoSEQ multiplex PCR; in TCRdb, only in-frame clones are kept and a portion is missing. The data show about 240,000 clones, about four fifths seen once. Sequencing used peripheral blood. V and J are TRBV6-1 and TRBJ1-2; possibly TRBD1 for D (5 bases). This sequence was found in a man aged 30 to 45 who had recovered from COVID-19. In DNA, the CDR3 is TGTGCCAGCAGTGACGGCAGGGACTATGGCTACACCTTC. As protein: CASSDGRDYGYTF.